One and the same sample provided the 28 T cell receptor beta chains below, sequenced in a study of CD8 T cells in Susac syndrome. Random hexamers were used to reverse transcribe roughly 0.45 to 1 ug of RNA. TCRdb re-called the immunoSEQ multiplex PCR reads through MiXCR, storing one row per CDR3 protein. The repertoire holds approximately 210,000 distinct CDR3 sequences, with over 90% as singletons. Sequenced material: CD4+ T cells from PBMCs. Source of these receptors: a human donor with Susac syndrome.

This CDR3 reads CASSQDLATQRETQYF. CDR3 sequence (DNA): TGTGCCAGCAGCCAAGATCTGGCGACCCAGAGGGAGACCCAGTACTTC. The chain has TRBV3-1 and TRBJ2-5; D is unclear. The CDR3 sequence is 16 residues long. Germline-derived CDR1 and CDR2 are LGHDT and YNNKEL (reference sequence). V was shortened by 0 bases and J by 5 bases, with 16 bases between the two germline ends.

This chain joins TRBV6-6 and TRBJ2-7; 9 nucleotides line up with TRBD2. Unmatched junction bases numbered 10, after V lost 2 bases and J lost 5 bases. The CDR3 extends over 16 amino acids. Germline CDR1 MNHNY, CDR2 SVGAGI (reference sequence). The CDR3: CASSYRGSGGSDEQYF. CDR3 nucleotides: TGTGCCAGCAGTTACCGGGGTAGCGGGGGATCCGACGAGCAGTACTTC.

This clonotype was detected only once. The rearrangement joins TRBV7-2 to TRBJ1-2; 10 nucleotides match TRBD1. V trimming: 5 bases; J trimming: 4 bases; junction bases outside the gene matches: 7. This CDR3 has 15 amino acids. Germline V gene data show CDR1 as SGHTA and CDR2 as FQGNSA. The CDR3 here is CASSPDRGRGYGYTF. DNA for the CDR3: TGTGCCAGCAGCCCAGACAGGGGGCGGGGCTATGGCTACACCTTC.

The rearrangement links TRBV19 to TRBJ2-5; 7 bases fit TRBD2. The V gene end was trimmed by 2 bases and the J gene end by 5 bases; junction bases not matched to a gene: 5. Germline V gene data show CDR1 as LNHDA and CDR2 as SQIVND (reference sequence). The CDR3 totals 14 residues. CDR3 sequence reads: CASSIPGGGETQYF. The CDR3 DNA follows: TGTGCCAGTAGTATACCCGGCGGGGGTGAGACCCAGTACTTC.

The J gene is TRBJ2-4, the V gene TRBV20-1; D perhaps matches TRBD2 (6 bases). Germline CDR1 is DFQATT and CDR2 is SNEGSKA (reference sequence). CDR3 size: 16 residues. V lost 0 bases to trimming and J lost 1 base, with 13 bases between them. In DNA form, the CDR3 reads TGCAGTGCTAGAGATCGGGACTGGTGGGCCAAAAACATTCAGTACTTC. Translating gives CSARDRDWWAKNIQYF.

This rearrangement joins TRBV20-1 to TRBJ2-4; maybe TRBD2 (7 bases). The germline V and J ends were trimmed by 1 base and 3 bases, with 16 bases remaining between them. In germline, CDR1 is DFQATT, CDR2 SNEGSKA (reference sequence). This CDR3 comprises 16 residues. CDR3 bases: TGCAGTGCTAGAGGAGGGGGGGCCTTTGGCAAAAACATTCAGTACTTC. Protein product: CSARGGGAFGKNIQYF.

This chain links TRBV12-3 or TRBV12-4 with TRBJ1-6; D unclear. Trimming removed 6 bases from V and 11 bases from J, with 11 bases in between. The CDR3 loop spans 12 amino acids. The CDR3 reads CASREIGAPLHF. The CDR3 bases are TGTGCCAGCAGGGAGATCGGGGCACCCCTCCACTTT.

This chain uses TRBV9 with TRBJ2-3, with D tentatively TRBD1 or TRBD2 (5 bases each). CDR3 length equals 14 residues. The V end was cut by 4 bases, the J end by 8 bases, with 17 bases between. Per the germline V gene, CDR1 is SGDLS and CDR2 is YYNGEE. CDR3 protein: CASSTGTEEGTQYF. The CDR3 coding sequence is TGTGCCAGCAGCACGGGGACCGAAGAGGGTACGCAGTATTTT.

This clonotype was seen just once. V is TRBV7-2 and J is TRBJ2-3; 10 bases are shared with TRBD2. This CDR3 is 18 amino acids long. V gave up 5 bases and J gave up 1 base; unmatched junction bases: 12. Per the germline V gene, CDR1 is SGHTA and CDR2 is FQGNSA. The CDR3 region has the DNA TGTGCCAGCAGCCCACGTGGGCTAGCGGGGGCCCGCACAGATACGCAGTATTTT. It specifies CASSPRGLAGARTDTQYF. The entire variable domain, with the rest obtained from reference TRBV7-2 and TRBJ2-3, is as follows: GAGVSQSPSNKVTEKGKDVELRCDPISGHTALYWYRQSLGQGLEFLIYFQGNSAPDKSGLPSDRFSAERTGGSVSTLTIQRTQQEDSAVYLCASSPRGLAGARTDTQYFGPGTRLTVL.

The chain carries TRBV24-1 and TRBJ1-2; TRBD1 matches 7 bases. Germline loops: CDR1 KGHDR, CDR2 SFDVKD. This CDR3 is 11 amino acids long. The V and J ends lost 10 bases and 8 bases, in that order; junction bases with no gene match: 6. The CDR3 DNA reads TGTGCCACTGACAGGGTGAGCGGCTACACCTTC. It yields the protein CATDRVSGYTF.

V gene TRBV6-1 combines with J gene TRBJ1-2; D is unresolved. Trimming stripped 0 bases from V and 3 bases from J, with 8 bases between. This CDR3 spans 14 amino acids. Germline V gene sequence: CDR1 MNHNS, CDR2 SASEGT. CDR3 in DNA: TGTGCCAGCAGTGAAGCAGGGTCGGACTATGGCTACACCTTC. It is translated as CASSEAGSDYGYTF.

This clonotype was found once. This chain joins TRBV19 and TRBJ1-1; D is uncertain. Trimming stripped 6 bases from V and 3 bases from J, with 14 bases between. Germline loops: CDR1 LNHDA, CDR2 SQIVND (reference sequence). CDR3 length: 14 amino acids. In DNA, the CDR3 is TGTGCCAGTAGCCCTAGGGTAGGTGACACTGAAGCTTTCTTT. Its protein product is CASSPRVGDTEAFF.

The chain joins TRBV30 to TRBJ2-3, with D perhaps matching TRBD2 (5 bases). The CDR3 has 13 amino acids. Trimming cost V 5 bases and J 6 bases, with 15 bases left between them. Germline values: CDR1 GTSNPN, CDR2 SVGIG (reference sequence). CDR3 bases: TGTGCCTGGGGGGAAGGACTGCGGGATACGCAGTATTTT. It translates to CAWGEGLRDTQYF.

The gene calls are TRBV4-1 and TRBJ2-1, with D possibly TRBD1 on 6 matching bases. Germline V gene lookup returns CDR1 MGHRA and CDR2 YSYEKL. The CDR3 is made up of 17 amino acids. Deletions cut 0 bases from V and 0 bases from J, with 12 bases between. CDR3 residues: CASSQEGALSSYNEQFF. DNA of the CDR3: TGCGCCAGCAGCCAAGAGGGGGCCCTCAGCTCCTACAATGAGCAGTTCTTC.

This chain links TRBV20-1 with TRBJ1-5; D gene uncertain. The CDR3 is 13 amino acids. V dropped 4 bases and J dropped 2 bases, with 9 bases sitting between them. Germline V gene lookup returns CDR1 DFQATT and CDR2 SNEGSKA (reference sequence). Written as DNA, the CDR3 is TGCAGTGCTATGGCCGGGGGCAATCAGCCCCAGCATTTT. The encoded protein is CSAMAGGNQPQHF.

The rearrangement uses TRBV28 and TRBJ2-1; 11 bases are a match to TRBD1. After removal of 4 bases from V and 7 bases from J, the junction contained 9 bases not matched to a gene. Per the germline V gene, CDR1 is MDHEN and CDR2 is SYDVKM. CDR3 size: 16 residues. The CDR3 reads CASSSSGQGVLNEQFF. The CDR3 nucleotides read TGTGCCAGCAGTTCCTCGGGACAGGGGGTTCTGAATGAGCAGTTCTTC.

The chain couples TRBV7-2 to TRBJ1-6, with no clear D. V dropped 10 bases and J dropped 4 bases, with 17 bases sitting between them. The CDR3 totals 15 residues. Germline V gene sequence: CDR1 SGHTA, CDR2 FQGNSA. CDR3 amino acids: CATQAEAQYNSPLHF. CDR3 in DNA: TGTGCCACCCAGGCCGAGGCACAGTATAATTCACCCCTCCACTTT.

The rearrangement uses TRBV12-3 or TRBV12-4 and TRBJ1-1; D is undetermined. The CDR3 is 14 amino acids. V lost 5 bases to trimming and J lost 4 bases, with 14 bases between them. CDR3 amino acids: CASSPTTKPTEAFF. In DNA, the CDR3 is TGTGCCAGCAGTCCTACGACAAAGCCCACTGAAGCTTTCTTT.

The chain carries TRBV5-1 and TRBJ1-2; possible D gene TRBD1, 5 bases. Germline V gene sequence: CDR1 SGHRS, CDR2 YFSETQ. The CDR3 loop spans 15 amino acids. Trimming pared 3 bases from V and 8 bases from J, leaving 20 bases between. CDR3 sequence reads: CASSSLTGTDRGYTF. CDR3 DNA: TGCGCCAGCAGCTCCCTGACCGGGACCGATCGAGGCTACACCTTC. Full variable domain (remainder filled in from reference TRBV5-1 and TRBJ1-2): KAGVTQTPRYLIKTRGQQVTLSCSPISGHRSVSWYQQTPGQGLQFLFEYFSETQRNKGNFPGRFSGRQFSNSRSEMNVSTLELGDSALYLCASSSLTGTDRGYTFGSGTRLTVV.

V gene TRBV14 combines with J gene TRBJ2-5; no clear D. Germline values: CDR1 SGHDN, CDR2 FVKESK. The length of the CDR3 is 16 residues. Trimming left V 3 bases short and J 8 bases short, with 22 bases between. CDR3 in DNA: TGTGCCAGCAGCCAGGGTCGAGAAGAATTCAAGAGAACCCAGTACTTC. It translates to CASSQGREEFKRTQYF.

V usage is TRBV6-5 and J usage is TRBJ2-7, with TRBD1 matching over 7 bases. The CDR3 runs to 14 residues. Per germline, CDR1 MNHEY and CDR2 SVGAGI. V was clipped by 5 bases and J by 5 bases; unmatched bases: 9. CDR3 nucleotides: TGTGCCAGCAGTCCACCGACAGGGCCCCACGAGCAGTACTTC. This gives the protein CASSPPTGPHEQYF.

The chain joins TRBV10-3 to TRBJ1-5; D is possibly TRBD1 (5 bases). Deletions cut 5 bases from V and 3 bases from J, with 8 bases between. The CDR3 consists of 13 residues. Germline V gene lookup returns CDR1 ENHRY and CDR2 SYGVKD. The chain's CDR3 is CAISNRFNQPQHF. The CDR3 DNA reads TGTGCCATCAGTAACAGGTTCAATCAGCCCCAGCATTTT.

The CDR3 loop is CASSTGLTEAFF. The CDR3 DNA reads as TGTGCCAGCAGTACAGGGTTGACTGAAGCTTTCTTT. This chain uses TRBV6-5 with TRBJ1-1, with D perhaps matching TRBD1 (6 bases). The CDR3 consists of 12 residues. Germline V gives CDR1 MNHEY, CDR2 SVGAGI. V shed 5 bases and J shed 5 bases, with 9 bases lying between them.

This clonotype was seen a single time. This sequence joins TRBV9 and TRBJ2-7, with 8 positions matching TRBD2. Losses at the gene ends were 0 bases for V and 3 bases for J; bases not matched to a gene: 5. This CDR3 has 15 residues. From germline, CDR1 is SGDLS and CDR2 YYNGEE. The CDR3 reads CASSVDGSGIYEQYF. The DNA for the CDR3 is TGTGCCAGCAGCGTAGATGGTAGCGGGATCTACGAGCAGTACTTC.

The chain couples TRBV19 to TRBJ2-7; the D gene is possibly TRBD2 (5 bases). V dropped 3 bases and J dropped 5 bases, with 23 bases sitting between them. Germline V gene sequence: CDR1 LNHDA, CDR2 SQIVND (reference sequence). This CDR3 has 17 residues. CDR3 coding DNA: TGTGCCAGTAGTATTAGGCTTATGGACTCCTACCCCCACGAGCAGTACTTC. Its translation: CASSIRLMDSYPHEQYF.

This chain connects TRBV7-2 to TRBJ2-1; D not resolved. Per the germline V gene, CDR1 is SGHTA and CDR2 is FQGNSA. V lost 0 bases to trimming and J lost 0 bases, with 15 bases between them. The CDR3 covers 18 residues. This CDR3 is CASSLAIGSPSSYNEQFF. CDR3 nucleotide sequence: TGTGCCAGCAGCTTAGCTATTGGCAGCCCGAGCTCCTACAATGAGCAGTTCTTC.

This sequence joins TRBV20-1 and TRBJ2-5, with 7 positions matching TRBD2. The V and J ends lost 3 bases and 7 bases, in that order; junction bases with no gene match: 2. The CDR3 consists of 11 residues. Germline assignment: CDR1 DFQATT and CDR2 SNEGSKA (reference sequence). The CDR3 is CSASPGGTQYF. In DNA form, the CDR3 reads TGCAGTGCTAGCCCGGGGGGGACCCAGTACTTC.

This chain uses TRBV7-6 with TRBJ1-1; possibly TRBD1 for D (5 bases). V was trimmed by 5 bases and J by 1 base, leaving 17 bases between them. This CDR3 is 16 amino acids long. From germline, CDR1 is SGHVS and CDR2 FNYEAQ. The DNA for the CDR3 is TGTGCCAGCAGCCCCCCGTTAACGGGACGGAACACTGAAGCTTTCTTT. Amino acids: CASSPPLTGRNTEAFF.